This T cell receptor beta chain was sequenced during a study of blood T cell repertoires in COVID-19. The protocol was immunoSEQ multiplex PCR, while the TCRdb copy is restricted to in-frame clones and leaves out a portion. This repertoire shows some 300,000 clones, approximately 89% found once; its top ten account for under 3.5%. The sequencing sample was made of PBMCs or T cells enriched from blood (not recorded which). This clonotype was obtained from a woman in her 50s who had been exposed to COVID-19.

CDR3 sequence: CASSSGGVIETQYF. The CDR3 nucleotides are TGTGCCAGTTCTAGCGGGGGGGTTATAGAGACCCAGTACTTC. V and J are TRBV19 and TRBJ2-5; TRBD2 matches at 12 bases. CDR1 is LNHDA and CDR2 is SQIVND in the germline V gene (reference sequence). The length of the CDR3 is 14 residues. J lost 4 bases, V lost 8 bases, and 5 bases had no gene match.